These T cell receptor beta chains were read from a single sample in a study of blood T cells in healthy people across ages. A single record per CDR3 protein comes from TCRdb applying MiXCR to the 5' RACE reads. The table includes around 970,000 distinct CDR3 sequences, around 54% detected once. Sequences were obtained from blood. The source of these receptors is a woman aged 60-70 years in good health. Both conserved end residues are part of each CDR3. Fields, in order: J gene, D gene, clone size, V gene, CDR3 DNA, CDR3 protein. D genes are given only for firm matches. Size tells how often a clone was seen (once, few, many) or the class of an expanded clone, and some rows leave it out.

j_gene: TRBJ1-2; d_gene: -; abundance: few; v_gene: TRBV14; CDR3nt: TGTGCCAGCAGCCGGACGGACAGAGACTATGGCTACACCTTC; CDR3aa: CASSRTDRDYGYTF
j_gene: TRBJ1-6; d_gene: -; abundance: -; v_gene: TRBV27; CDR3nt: TGTGCCAGCAGCCCAAAAAGGATTGCACCCCTCCACTTT; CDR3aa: CASSPKRIAPLHF
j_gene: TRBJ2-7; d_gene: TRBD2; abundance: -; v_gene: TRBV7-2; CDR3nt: TGTGCCAGCAGCCCAGCGGGACTAGCATCATCGCAGTACTTC; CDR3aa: CASSPAGLASSQYF
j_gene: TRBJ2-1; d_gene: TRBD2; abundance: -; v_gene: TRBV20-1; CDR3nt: TGCAGTCCCCCGGGGGGTACCATCGATGAGCAGTTCTTC; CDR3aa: CSPPGGTIDEQFF
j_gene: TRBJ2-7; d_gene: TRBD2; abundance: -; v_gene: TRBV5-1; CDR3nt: TGCGCCAGCAGCCTCAACCCCCCGGGACTAGTTTTTTACGAGCAGTACTTC; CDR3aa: CASSLNPPGLVFYEQYF
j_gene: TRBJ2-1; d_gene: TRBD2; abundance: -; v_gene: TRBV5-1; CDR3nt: TGCGCCAGTACGCGTACCGGGACTAGCTCTCCTGAGCAGTTCTTC; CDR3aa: CASTRTGTSSPEQFF
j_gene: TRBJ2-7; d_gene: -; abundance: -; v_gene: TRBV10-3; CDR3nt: TGTGCCATCAGTGAGTCTGTACGTGGGAGCTCCTACGAGCAGTACTTC; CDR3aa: CAISESVRGSSYEQYF
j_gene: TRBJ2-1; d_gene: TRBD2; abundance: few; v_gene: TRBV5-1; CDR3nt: TGCGCCAGCAGCTGGGACGCGGGGGTAGCGGCTTACAATGAGCAGTTCTTC; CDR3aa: CASSWDAGVAAYNEQFF
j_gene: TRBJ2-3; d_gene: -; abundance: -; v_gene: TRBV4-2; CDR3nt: TGTGCCAGCAGCCAGAGAAACAGGGGACTCCCAGATACGCAGTATTTT; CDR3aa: CASSQRNRGLPDTQYF
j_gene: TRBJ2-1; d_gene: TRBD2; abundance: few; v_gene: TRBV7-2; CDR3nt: TGTGCCAGCAGCCCCCGGACTAGCGGGAGGAGAAACAATGAGCAGTTCTTC; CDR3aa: CASSPRTSGRRNNEQFF
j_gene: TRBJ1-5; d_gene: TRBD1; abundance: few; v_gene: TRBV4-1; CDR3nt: TGCGCCAGCAGACGGACAGGGGGCAATCAGCCCCAGCATTTT; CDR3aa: CASRRTGGNQPQHF
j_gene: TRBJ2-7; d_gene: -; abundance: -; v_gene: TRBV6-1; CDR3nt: TGTGCCAGCAGTCCCCCGGGGACAGGGATTGCGGGAGGGCCAGACGAGCAGTACTTC; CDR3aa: CASSPPGTGIAGGPDEQYF
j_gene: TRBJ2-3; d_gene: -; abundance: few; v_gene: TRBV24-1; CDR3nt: TGTGCCACCAGTGTGAGTCGGACCCCGGGGACAGATACGCAGTATTTT; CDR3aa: CATSVSRTPGTDTQYF
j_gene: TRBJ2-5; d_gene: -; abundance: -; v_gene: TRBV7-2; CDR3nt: TGTGCCAGCAGCTTAGATGGGTTAAGGGGGACCCAGTACTTC; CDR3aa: CASSLDGLRGTQYF
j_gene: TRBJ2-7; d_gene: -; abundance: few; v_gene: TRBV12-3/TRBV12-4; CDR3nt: TGTGCCAGCAATGCCTTCGGGCTCGAGCAGTACTTC; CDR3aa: CASNAFGLEQYF
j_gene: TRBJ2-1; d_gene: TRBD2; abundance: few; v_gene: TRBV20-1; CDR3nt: TGCAGTGCTACGGGGACTAGCGGGAGCTTTTACAATGAGCAGTTCTTC; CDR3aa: CSATGTSGSFYNEQFF
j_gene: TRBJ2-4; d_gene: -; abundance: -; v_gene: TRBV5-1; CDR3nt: TGCGCCAGCAGACCCAAGGAGGGGGCCGTAGCCAAAAACATTCAGTACTTC; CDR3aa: CASRPKEGAVAKNIQYF
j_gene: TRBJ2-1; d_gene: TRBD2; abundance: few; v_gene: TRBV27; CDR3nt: TGTGCCAGCAGTATTGGGACTAGCGGGAGCAATGAGCAGTTCTTC; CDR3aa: CASSIGTSGSNEQFF
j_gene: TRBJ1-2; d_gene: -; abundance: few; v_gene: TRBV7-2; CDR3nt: TGTGCCAGCAGCTTAATGCCCCCCGCAACACCTAACTATGGCTACACCTTC; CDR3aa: CASSLMPPATPNYGYTF
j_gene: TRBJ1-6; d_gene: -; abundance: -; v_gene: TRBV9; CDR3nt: TGTGCCAGCAGCGTGGGCAGGGTTCAATCACCCCTCCACTTT; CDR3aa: CASSVGRVQSPLHF
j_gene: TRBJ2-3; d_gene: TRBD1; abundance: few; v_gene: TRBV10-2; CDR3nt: TGCGCCAGCAGTATACAGGGGGAGAGGTCAGATACGCAGTATTTT; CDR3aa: CASSIQGERSDTQYF
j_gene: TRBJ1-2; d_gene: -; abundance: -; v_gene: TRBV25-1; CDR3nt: TGTGCCAGCAGTGAATGGGGAACAAATAACTATGGCTACACCTTC; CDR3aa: CASSEWGTNNYGYTF
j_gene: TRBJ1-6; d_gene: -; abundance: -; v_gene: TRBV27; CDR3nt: TGTGCCAGCACCAAAGGAGGGCAGCCCCTAAATTCACCCCTCCACTTT; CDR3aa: CASTKGGQPLNSPLHF
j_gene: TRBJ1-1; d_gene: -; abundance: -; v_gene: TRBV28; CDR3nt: TGTGCCAGCAGTTTTAGTAGAACGGTCTGGAACACTGAAGCTTTCTTT; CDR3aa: CASSFSRTVWNTEAFF
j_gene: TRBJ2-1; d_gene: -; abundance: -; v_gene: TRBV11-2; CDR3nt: TGTGCCAGCAGCCCCGTTCGGGGGTGGACGGGTGAGCAGTTCTTC; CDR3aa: CASSPVRGWTGEQFF